Below, 14 T cell receptor beta chains from the same sample are listed, as sequenced in a study of shared clonotypes between healthy human individuals. The protocol was immunoSEQ multiplex PCR, while the TCRdb copy is restricted to in-frame clones and leaves out a portion. The sample lists about 450,000 clones, about 85% occurring once. Sample: PBMCs. The receptors were sampled from a middle-aged woman in good health. Some clones in this sample may be carry-over from other donors' samples.

The chain is built from TRBV29-1 and TRBJ2-1; 7 bases agree with TRBD2. The V gene end was trimmed by 3 bases and the J gene end by 2 bases; junction bases not matched to a gene: 4. The length of the CDR3 is 14 residues. The germline V gene encodes CDR1 SQVTM and CDR2 ANQGSEA. This CDR3 is CSVDRLAAYNEQFF. The CDR3 DNA is TGCAGCGTTGATCGCCTAGCGGCCTACAATGAGCAGTTCTTC.

In nucleotides, the CDR3 is TGCGCCAGCAGTTCCGGGACGCAGAACACCGGGGAGCTGTTTTTT. Translating it yields CASSSGTQNTGELFF. The chain is built from TRBV5-1 and TRBJ2-2; D may correspond to TRBD1 or TRBD2 (5 bases each). This CDR3 comprises 15 residues. Trimming cost V 5 bases and J 1 base, with 12 bases left between them. Looked up from germline, CDR1 is SGHRS and CDR2 is YFSETQ.

In this sample, this clone turned up a few times. V and J are TRBV30 and TRBJ1-2, with D unclear. V was clipped by 2 bases and J by 1 base, with 8 bases between them. The CDR3 extends over 13 amino acids. Per germline, CDR1 GTSNPN and CDR2 SVGIG (reference sequence). The CDR3 DNA reads TGTGCCTGGAGTCGGCAGAATAACTATGGCTACACCTTC. Its protein product is CAWSRQNNYGYTF.

CDR3 sequence: CASSTPGQGTYEQYF. CDR3 DNA: TGTGCCAGTAGTACCCCGGGACAGGGTACCTACGAGCAGTACTTC. The chain uses TRBV19 and TRBJ2-7, with TRBD1 matching over 9 bases. V dropped 4 bases and J dropped 2; count of bases not matched to a gene: 6. This CDR3 is 15 amino acids long. Germline V gene lookup returns CDR1 LNHDA and CDR2 SQIVND (reference sequence).

As DNA, the CDR3 is TGTGCCAGCAGTGTCGGGCTTCACGGGGATCAGCCCCAGCATTTT. Translated: CASSVGLHGDQPQHF. The V and J genes are TRBV28 and TRBJ1-5; D unclear. CDR3 length: 15 amino acids. Trimming left V 5 bases short and J 5 bases short, with 16 bases between. CDR1 is MDHEN and CDR2 is SYDVKM in the germline V gene.

This sequence joins TRBV7-9 and TRBJ2-1; 9 nucleotides match TRBD2. Germline CDR1 SEHNR, CDR2 FQNEAQ (reference sequence). Trimming removed 5 bases from V and 3 bases from J; junction bases left unmatched: 14. This CDR3 is built from 18 residues. The CDR3 bases are TGTGCCAGCAGCCCAACGTTGGGGCTAGCGGGAAACTACAATGAGCAGTTCTTC. This translates into CASSPTLGLAGNYNEQFF.

This clone was seen a single time. The rearrangement uses TRBV19 and TRBJ2-4; 8 bases agree with TRBD1. Germline V gene data show CDR1 as LNHDA and CDR2 as SQIVND (reference sequence). The ends lost 3 bases at V and 10 bases at J; junction bases unmatched: 8. The CDR3 is 14 amino acids. The CDR3 DNA reads TGTGCCAGTAGTATGTCCGGACAGGGCTTAATTCAGTACTTC. It codes for CASSMSGQGLIQYF. The whole variable domain, filled in from reference TRBV19 and TRBJ2-4, reads DGGITQSPKYLFRKEGQNVTLSCEQNLNHDAMYWYRQDPGQGLRLIYYSQIVNDFQKGDIAEGYSVSREKKESFPLTVTSAQKNPTAFYLCASSMSGQGLIQYFGAGTRLSVL.

As to this clone: In the same sample, other DNA sequences code for this CDR3. The chain employs TRBV30 and TRBJ1-5; D may be TRBD1 (5 bases). This CDR3 spans 13 amino acids. The germline CDR1 and CDR2 sequences are GTSNPN and SVGIG (reference sequence). Trimming took 1 base from V and 5 from J, leaving 9 bases between them. The CDR3 reads CAWSGGRDQPQHF. The CDR3 DNA reads TGTGCCTGGAGTGGGGGACGGGATCAGCCCCAGCATTTT.

The chain is built from TRBV6-5 and TRBJ2-3; D may correspond to TRBD1 or TRBD2 (6 bases each). There are 13 residues in the CDR3. The germline gives CDR1 MNHEY, CDR2 SVGAGI. The ends were cut back, 6 bases at V and 5 bases at J, with 12 bases in the middle. CDR3 nucleotides: TGTGCCAGCAGGGCCCGGGGGCGAGATACGCAGTATTTT. Its protein product is CASRARGRDTQYF.

V is TRBV18 and J is TRBJ1-4; no clear D. Per germline, CDR1 KGHSH and CDR2 LQKENI. V was cut by 0 bases and J by 7 bases, with 6 bases left in between. The CDR3 extends over 13 amino acids. The CDR3 loop reads CASSPPASEKLFF. The CDR3 DNA follows: TGTGCCAGCTCACCACCGGCGAGTGAAAAACTGTTTTTT.

This chain connects TRBV10-2 to TRBJ2-7; TRBD2 is a possible D gene (6 bases). Germline CDR1 is WSHSY and CDR2 is SAAADI. Trimming removed 3 bases at V and 4 bases at J, with 13 bases between. The CDR3 spans 14 residues. The CDR3 reads CASSDGGFLYEQYF. CDR3 coding DNA: TGCGCCAGCAGTGACGGAGGGTTTTTGTACGAGCAGTACTTC.

The V and J genes are TRBV4-3 and TRBJ2-7; D uncertain. The CDR3 extends over 15 amino acids. The V end lost 1 base, the J end lost 2 bases, and 12 bases lay between the germline ends. From germline, CDR1 is LGHNA and CDR2 YSLEER. The CDR3 region is CASSQGVRGTYEQYF. The DNA of the CDR3 is TGCGCCAGCAGCCAAGGGGTCCGCGGTACCTACGAGCAGTACTTC.

A remark on this clone: A far larger clone is only one base removed, so a read error is likely. The chain employs TRBV4-2 and TRBJ2-7; D call uncertain. The CDR3 covers 15 residues. V shed 4 bases and J shed 0 bases, with 13 bases lying between them. The germline V gene encodes CDR1 LGHNA and CDR2 YNFKEQ. The DNA of the CDR3 is TGTGCCAGCAGCCGAAGCGAGTCCCCCTCCTACGAGCAGTACTTC. Protein sequence: CASSRSESPSYEQYF.

The chain carries TRBV5-1 and TRBJ2-3; D could derive from TRBD1 or TRBD2 (5 bases each). This CDR3 has 16 residues. In germline, CDR1 is SGHRS, CDR2 YFSETQ. With 5 bases removed from V and 0 bases from J, the gap between germline ends came to 16 bases. In DNA form, the CDR3 reads TGCGCCAGCAGTCTTGAGGGGCGGAGTAGCACAGATACGCAGTATTTT. Translation: CASSLEGRSSTDTQYF.